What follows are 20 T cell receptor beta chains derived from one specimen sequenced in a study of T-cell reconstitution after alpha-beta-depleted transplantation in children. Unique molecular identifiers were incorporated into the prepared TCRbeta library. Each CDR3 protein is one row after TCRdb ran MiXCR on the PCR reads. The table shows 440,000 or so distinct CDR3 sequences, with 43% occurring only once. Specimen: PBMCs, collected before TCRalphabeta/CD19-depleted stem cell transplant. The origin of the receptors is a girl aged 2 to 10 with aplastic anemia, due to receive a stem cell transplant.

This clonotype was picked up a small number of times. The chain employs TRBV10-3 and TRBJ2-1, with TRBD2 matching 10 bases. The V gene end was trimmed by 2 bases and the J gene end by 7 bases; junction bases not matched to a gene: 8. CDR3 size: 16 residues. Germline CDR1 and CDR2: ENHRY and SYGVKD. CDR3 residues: CAISETPSGRWNEQFF. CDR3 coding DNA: TGTGCCATCAGTGAGACCCCTAGCGGGAGATGGAATGAGCAGTTCTTC.

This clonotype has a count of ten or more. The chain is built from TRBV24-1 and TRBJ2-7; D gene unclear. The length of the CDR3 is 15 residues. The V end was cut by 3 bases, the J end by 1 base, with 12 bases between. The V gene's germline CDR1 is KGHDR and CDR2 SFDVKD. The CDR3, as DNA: TGTGCCACCAGTGATACATTGGGTGGGTCCTACGAGCAGTACTTC. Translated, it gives CATSDTLGGSYEQYF.

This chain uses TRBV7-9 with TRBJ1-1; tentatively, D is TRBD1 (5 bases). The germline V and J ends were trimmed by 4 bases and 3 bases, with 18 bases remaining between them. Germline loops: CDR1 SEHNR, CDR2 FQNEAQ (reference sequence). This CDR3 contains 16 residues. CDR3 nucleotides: TGTGCCAGCAGCTCCTCGGGGCTCCAACGGGACACTGAAGCTTTCTTT. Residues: CASSSSGLQRDTEAFF.

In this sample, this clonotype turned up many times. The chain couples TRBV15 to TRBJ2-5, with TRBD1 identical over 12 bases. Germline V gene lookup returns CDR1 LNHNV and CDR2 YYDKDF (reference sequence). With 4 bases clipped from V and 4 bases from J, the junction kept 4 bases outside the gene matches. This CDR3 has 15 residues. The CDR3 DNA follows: TGTGCCACCAGCACCGGGACAGGGGGCCTAGAGACCCAGTACTTC. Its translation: CATSTGTGGLETQYF.

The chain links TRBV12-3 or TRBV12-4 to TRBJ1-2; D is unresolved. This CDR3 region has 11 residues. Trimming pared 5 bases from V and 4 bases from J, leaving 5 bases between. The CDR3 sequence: CASSPTYGYTF. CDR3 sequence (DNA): TGTGCCAGCAGTCCTACCTATGGCTACACCTTC.

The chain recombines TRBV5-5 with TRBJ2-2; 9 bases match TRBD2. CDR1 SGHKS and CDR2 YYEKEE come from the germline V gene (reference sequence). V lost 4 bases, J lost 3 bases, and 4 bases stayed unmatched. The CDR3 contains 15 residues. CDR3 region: CASSLIAGDTGELFF. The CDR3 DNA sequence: TGTGCCAGCAGCCTGATAGCGGGGGACACCGGGGAGCTGTTTTTT.

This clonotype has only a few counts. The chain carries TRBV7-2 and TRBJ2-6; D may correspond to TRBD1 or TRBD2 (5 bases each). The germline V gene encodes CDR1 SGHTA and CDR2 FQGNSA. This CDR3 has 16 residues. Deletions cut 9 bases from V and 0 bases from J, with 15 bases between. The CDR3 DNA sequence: TGTGCCAGTAACCGGGACGGAAGCTCTGGGGCCAACGTCCTGACTTTC. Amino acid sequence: CASNRDGSSGANVLTF.

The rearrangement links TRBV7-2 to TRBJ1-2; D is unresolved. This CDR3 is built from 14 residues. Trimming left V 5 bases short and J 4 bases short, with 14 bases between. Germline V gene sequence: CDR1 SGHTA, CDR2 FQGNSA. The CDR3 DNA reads TGTGCCAGCAGCCAAGGTGCAGAAGGCTATGGCTACACCTTC. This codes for CASSQGAEGYGYTF.

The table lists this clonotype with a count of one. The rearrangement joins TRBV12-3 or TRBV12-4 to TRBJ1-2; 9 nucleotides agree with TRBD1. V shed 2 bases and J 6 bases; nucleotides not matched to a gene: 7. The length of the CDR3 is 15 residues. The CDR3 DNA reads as TGTGCCAGCAGTTTAAGGGACAGGGCGATCGATGGCTACACCTTC. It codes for CASSLRDRAIDGYTF.

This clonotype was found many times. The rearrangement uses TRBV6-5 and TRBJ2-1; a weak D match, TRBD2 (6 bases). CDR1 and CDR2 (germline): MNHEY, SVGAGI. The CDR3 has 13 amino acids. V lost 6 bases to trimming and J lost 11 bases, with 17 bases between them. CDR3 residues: CASSPALSGKQFF. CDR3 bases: TGTGCCAGCAGCCCTGCTCTTAGCGGAAAGCAGTTCTTC.

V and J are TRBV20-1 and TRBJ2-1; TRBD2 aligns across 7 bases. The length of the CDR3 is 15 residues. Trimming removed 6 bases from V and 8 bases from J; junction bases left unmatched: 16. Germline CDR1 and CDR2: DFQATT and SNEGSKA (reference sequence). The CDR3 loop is CSAKTSAPRGDEQFF. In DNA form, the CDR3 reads TGCAGTGCCAAAACTAGCGCGCCTCGCGGCGATGAGCAGTTCTTC.

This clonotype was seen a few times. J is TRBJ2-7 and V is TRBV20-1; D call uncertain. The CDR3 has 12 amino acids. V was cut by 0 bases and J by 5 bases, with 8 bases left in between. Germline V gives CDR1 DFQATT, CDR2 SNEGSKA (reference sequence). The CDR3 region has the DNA TGCAGTGCTAGAGATAGGGTACACGAGCAGTACTTC. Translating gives CSARDRVHEQYF.

CDR3 nucleotide sequence: TGCGCCAGCAGCTTGGACCTAGCGGGAGGGGCCTACGAGCAGTACTTC. It codes for CASSLDLAGGAYEQYF. The chain has TRBV5-1 and TRBJ2-7; 12 nucleotides agree with TRBD2. This CDR3 comprises 16 residues. Germline V CDR1 and CDR2: SGHRS, YFSETQ. V shed 0 bases, J shed 2 bases, and the junction held 3 bases outside the gene matches.

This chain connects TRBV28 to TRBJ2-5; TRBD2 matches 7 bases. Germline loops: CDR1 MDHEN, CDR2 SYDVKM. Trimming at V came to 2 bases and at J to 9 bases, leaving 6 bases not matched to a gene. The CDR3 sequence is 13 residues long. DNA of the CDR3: TGTGCCAGCAGTTTAGGGGACCGGGGGGCCCAGTACTTC. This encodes CASSLGDRGAQYF.

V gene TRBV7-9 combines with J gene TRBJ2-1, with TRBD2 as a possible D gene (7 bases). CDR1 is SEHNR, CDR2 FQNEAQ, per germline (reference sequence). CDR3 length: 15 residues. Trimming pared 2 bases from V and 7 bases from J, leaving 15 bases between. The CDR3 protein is CASSLRQEGGNEQFF. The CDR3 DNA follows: TGTGCCAGCAGCTTAAGGCAGGAGGGGGGGAATGAGCAGTTCTTC.

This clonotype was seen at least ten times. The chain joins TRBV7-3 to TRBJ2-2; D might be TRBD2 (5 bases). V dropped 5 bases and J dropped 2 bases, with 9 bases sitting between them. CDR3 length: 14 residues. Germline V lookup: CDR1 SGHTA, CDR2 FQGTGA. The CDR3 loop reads CASSGGLNTGELFF. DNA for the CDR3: TGTGCCAGCAGCGGCGGACTCAACACCGGGGAGCTGTTTTTT.

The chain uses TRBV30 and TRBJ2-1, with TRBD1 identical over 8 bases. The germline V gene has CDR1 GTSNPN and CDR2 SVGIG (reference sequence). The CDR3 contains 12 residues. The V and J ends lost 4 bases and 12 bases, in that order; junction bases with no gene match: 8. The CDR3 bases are TGTGCCTGGACCCCTTCGGGGACAGGGCAGTTCTTC. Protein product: CAWTPSGTGQFF.

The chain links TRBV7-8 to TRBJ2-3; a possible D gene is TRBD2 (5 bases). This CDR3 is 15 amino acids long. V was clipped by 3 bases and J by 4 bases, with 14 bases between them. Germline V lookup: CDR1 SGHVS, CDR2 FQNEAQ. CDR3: CASSFQRHGADTQYF. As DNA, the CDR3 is TGTGCCAGCAGCTTCCAGAGGCACGGGGCAGATACGCAGTATTTT.

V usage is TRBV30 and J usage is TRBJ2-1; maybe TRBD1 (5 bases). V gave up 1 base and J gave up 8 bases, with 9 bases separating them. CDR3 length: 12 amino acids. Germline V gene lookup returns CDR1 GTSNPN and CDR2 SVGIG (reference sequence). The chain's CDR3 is CAWSEPGYEQFF. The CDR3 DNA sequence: TGTGCCTGGAGTGAACCAGGGTATGAGCAGTTCTTC.

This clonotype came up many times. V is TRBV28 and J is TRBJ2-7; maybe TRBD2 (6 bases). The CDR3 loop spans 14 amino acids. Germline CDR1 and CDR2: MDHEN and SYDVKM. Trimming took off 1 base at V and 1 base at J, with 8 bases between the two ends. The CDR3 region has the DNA TGTGCCAGCAGTTTATCGGGGACTTCCTACGAGCAGTACTTC. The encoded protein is CASSLSGTSYEQYF.